This TCR beta chain was documented in a study of T cell responses to AZD1222 COVID-19 vaccine. Points from the study as a whole: Only five or six people who got AZD1222 tested seropositive at baseline. Females outnumbered males among donors, who were mostly white British; clonal diversity was possibly underestimated. Spike-specific TCRs gained breadth and depth after people received two AZD1222 doses. Across the whole spike, CD4 TCRs peaked at regions 160-218 and 743-854.

On this clone itself: Its target is not known.

Trimming removed 4 bases at V and 2 bases at J, with 14 bases between. The germline gives CDR1 SEHNR, CDR2 FQNEAQ (reference sequence). The CDR3 loop spans 15 amino acids. Sequenced by immunoSEQ multiplex PCR; TCRdb stores in-frame clones only, minus some. Counted here are about 72,000 clones, roughly 91% occurring once; the ten biggest clones make up nearly 25%. The J gene is TRBJ1-1, the V gene TRBV7-9; no definite D call. The receptor comes from an adult in good health. Sequenced here: peripheral blood, sampled on day 0 of AZD1222 vaccination. CDR3 residues: CASSSTRTVNTEAFF. The CDR3 DNA reads TGTGCCAGCAGCTCCACCCGGACGGTTAACACTGAAGCTTTCTTT.